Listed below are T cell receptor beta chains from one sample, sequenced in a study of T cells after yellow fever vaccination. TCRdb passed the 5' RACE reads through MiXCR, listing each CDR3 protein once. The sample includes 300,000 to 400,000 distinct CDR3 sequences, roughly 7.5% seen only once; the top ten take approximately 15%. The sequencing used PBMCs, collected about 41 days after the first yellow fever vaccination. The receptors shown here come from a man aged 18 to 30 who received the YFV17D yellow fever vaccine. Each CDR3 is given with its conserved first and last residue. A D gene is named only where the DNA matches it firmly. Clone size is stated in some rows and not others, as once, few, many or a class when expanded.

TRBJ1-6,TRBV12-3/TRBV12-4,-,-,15,CASRSTLRGNSPLHF,TGTGCCAGCAGGTCCACCTTAAGGGGTAATTCACCCCTCCACTTT
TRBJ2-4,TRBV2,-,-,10,CASSENIQYF,TGTGCCAGCAGTGAAAACATTCAGTACTTC
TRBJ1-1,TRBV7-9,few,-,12,CASSLDGGEAFF,TGTGCCAGCAGCTTAGACGGAGGTGAAGCTTTCTTT
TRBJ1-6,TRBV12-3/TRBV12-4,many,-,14,CASSSYGGNSPLHF,TGTGCCAGCAGTTCGTACGGGGGTAATTCACCCCTCCACTTT
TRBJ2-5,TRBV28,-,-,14,CASSLSATVGAQYF,TGTGCCAGCAGTTTATCAGCGACAGTAGGGGCCCAGTACTTC
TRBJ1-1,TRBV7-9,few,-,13,CASSMGGRAEAFF,TGTGCCAGCAGCATGGGGGGGCGGGCTGAAGCTTTCTTT
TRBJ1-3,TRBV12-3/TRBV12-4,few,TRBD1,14,CASSGNRGHQTIYF,TGTGCCAGCAGTGGTAACAGGGGGCATCAGACCATATATTTT
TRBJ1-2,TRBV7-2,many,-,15,CASGRGQVWDYGYTF,TGTGCCAGCGGGCGAGGGCAGGTGTGGGACTATGGCTACACCTTC
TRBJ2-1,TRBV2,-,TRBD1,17,CASSGDRGRRSYNEQFF,TGTGCCAGCAGTGGCGACAGGGGGCGGCGGTCCTACAATGAGCAGTTCTTC
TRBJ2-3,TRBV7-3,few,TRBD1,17,CASSSQGQGRAADTQYF,TGTGCCAGCAGCTCCCAGGGACAGGGCCGGGCGGCAGATACGCAGTATTTT
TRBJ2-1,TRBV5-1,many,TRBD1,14,CASSLRGREHEQFF,TGCGCCAGCAGCCTCAGGGGGCGCGAGCATGAGCAGTTCTTC
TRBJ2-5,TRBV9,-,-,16,CASSVEGRAREETQYF,TGTGCCAGCAGCGTAGAGGGCAGGGCGAGAGAAGAGACCCAGTACTTC
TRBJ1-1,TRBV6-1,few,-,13,CASRLRLYTEAFF,TGTGCCAGCAGGCTCCGGCTATACACTGAAGCTTTCTTT
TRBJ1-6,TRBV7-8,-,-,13,CASSWGRDSPLHF,TGTGCCAGCAGCTGGGGACGGGATTCACCCCTCCACTTT
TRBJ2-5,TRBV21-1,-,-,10,CASMSETQYF,TGTGCCAGCATGAGCGAGACCCAGTACTTC
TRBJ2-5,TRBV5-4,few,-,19,CASSLGGGPGSSPEETQYF,TGTGCCAGCAGCTTGGGAGGGGGGCCAGGGTCGTCCCCAGAAGAGACCCAGTACTTC
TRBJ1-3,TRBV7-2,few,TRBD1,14,CASSITGDGNTIYF,TGTGCCAGCAGCATCACAGGGGATGGAAACACCATATATTTT
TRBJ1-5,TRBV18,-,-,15,CASSPHNRAGQPQHF,TGTGCCAGCTCACCACATAACAGGGCGGGCCAGCCCCAGCATTTT
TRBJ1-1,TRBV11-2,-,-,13,CAGSPRTHTEAFF,TGTGCCGGCAGCCCCCGGACCCACACTGAAGCTTTCTTT
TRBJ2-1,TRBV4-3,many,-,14,CASSQVVPANEQFF,TGCGCCAGCAGCCAAGTGGTCCCGGCCAATGAGCAGTTCTTC
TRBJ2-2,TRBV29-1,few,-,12,CSVETALGELFF,TGCAGCGTTGAAACCGCCCTTGGGGAGCTGTTTTTT
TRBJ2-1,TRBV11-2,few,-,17,CASSLYPGSFFYNEQFF,TGTGCCAGCAGCTTATATCCTGGGTCCTTCTTCTACAATGAGCAGTTCTTC
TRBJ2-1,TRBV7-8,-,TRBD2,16,CASSLRSGGPSNEQFF,TGTGCCAGCAGCTTACGATCGGGGGGGCCTTCCAATGAGCAGTTCTTC
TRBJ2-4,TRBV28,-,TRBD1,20,CASSFIGPGQGTLAQNIQYF,TGTGCCAGCAGTTTTATTGGCCCGGGACAGGGAACGCTAGCCCAAAACATTCAGTACTTC
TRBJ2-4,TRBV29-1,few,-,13,CSARDTSKNIQYF,TGCAGCGCTCGTGACACCTCCAAAAACATTCAGTACTTC
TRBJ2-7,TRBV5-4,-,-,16,CASSLEGGAHPYEQYF,TGTGCCAGCAGCTTGGAGGGCGGAGCCCACCCCTACGAGCAGTACTTC
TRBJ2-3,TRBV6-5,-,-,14,CASSYSGSPDTQYF,TGTGCCAGCAGTTACTCCGGGTCCCCAGATACGCAGTATTTT
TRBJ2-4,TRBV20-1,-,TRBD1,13,CSATGGHQNIQYF,TGCAGTGCCACAGGGGGCCACCAAAACATTCAGTACTTC
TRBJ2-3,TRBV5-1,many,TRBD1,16,CASSPGTGIFQDTQYF,TGCGCCAGCAGCCCCGGGACAGGGATTTTTCAGGATACGCAGTATTTT
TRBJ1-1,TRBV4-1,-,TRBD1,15,CASSQTGQENTEAFF,TGCGCCAGCAGCCAGACGGGACAGGAAAACACTGAAGCTTTCTTT
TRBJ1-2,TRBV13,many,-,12,CASSHRDYGYTF,TGTGCCAGCAGCCATCGGGACTATGGCTACACCTTC
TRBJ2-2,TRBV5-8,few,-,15,CASSLDRAGTGELFF,TGTGCCAGCAGCTTGGACAGGGCGGGGACCGGGGAGCTGTTTTTT
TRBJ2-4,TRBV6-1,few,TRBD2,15,CASSQAGELKNIQYF,TGTGCCAGCAGCCAAGCGGGGGAGCTAAAAAACATTCAGTACTTC
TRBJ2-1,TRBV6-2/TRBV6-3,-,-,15,CASSPKPRQYNEQFF,TGTGCCAGCAGTCCAAAGCCCCGGCAGTACAATGAGCAGTTCTTC
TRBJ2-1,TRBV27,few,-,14,CASSLWGLGNEQFF,TGTGCCAGCAGTTTGTGGGGGCTAGGCAATGAGCAGTTCTTC
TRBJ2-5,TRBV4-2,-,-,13,CASSQEVGETQYF,TGTGCCAGCAGCCAAGAGGTTGGAGAGACCCAGTACTTC
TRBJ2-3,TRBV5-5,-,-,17,CASSLTGRSAPSDTQYF,TGTGCCAGCAGCTTAACGGGCCGTAGCGCCCCCTCAGATACGCAGTATTTT
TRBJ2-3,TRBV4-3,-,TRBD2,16,CASSQAGLAGVDTQYF,TGCGCCAGCAGCCAAGCGGGACTAGCGGGGGTAGATACGCAGTATTTT
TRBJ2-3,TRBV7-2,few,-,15,CASSLGTPSTDTQYF,TGTGCCAGCAGCTTAGGGACTCCGAGCACAGATACGCAGTATTTT
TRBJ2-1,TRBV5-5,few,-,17,CASSLASGLSSYNEQFF,TGTGCCAGCAGCTTGGCGTCGGGACTTAGCTCCTACAATGAGCAGTTCTTC
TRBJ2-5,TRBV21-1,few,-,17,CASSKGGDRGRLETQYF,TGTGCCAGCAGCAAAGGAGGGGACAGGGGGCGTCTAGAGACCCAGTACTTC
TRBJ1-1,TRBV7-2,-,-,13,CASSPTTGPDRFF,TGTGCCAGCAGCCCTACTACGGGTCCGGATCGGTTCTTT
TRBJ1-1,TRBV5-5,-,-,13,CASSLPIRAEAFF,TGTGCCAGCAGCTTGCCCATTCGGGCCGAAGCTTTCTTT
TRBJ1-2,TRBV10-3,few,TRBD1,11,CATNEGAGYTF,TGTGCCACCAATGAGGGGGCCGGCTACACCTTC
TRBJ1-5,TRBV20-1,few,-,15,CSASRSAYSNQPQHF,TGCAGTGCTAGTAGATCTGCTTATAGCAATCAGCCCCAGCATTTT
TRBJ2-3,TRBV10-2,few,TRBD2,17,CASSEPFERGYTDTQYF,TGCGCCAGCAGTGAACCCTTCGAGCGGGGGTATACAGATACGCAGTATTTT
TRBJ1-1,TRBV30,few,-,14,CAWSVQGTGTEAFF,TGTGCCTGGAGTGTACAGGGAACAGGCACTGAAGCTTTCTTT
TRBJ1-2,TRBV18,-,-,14,CASSPSRENYGYTF,TGTGCCAGCTCACCATCCAGGGAGAACTATGGCTACACCTTC
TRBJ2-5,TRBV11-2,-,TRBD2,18,CASSFYSLLAGGRETQYF,TGTGCCAGCAGCTTCTACTCCCTTTTAGCGGGGGGTAGGGAGACCCAGTACTTC
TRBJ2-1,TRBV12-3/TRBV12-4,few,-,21,CASSFQAGRLYNEVSFSGQFF,TGTGCCAGCAGTTTTCAGGCAGGCCGTCTCTACAATGAGGTGTCCTTCTCGGGACAGTTCTTC
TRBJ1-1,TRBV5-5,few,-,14,CASRQGALNTEAFF,TGTGCCAGCAGACAGGGAGCCTTGAACACTGAAGCTTTCTTT
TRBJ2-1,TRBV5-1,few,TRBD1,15,CASSPSGRGMDEQFF,TGCGCCAGCAGCCCCAGCGGCAGGGGGATGGATGAGCAGTTCTTC
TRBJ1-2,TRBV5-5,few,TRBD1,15,CASSLGLGQALGYTF,TGTGCCAGCAGCTTAGGGTTGGGACAGGCGCTCGGCTACACCTTC
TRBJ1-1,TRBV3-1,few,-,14,CASSQLPEAREAFF,TGTGCCAGCAGCCAACTTCCGGAGGCCCGGGAAGCTTTCTTT